The 21 T cell receptor beta chains listed next were all sequenced from one sample in a study of blood T cell repertoires in COVID-19. The method was immunoSEQ multiplex PCR; TCRdb's version includes in-frame clones alone and lacks a portion of them. The table shows some 300,000 clones, with about nine tenths occurring only once. Sequencing was done on a sample of peripheral blood. Source of these receptors: a woman in her 30s who had recovered from COVID-19.

This chain joins TRBV5-1 and TRBJ2-6; TRBD1 matches at 9 bases. Trimming cost V 7 bases and J 0 bases; bases outside gene matches: 2. Germline V gene lookup returns CDR1 SGHRS and CDR2 YFSETQ. The CDR3 covers 15 residues. CDR3 bases: TGCGCCAGCGGACAGGGGAACTCTGGGGCCAACGTCCTGACTTTC. It encodes CASGQGNSGANVLTF.

V and J are TRBV5-1 and TRBJ2-2, with TRBD1 as a possible D gene (6 bases). CDR1 and CDR2 from the germline V gene are SGHRS and YFSETQ. With 2 bases removed from V and 0 bases from J, the gap between germline ends came to 11 bases. The CDR3 is made up of 16 amino acids. DNA of the CDR3: TGCGCCAGCAGCTTAAGAAGGACAGCGAACACCGGGGAGCTGTTTTTT. As protein: CASSLRRTANTGELFF. Using reference TRBV5-1 and TRBJ2-2 for the parts outside the CDR3, the full variable domain is KAGVTQTPRYLIKTRGQQVTLSCSPISGHRSVSWYQQTPGQGLQFLFEYFSETQRNKGNFPGRFSGRQFSNSRSEMNVSTLELGDSALYLCASSLRRTANTGELFFGEGSRLTVL.

The genes are TRBV9 and TRBJ2-7, with unresolved D. Trimming stripped 3 bases from V and 7 bases from J, with 8 bases between. The CDR3 loop spans 11 amino acids. CDR1 SGDLS and CDR2 YYNGEE come from the germline V gene. CDR3 region: CASSAGLEQYF. The CDR3 nucleotides are TGTGCCAGCAGCGCAGGTCTAGAGCAGTACTTC.

The chain links TRBV12-3 or TRBV12-4 to TRBJ2-2, with TRBD2 matching 7 bases. The CDR3 has 13 residues. J gave up 9 bases and V 6 bases, and 7 bases lay outside the gene matches. CDR3 nucleotides: TGTGCCAGCAGGCGGGGGAATCAAAGGGAGCTGTTTTTT. It codes for CASRRGNQRELFF.

The V gene is TRBV19, the J gene TRBJ1-2, with 9 bases fitting TRBD1. The CDR3 has 17 residues. Germline CDR1 reads LNHDA; CDR2 reads SQIVND (reference sequence). V lost 3 bases and J lost 1; bases outside the gene matches: 9. The CDR3 region is CASSIGLQGAGNYGYTF. The CDR3 nucleotides read TGTGCCAGTAGTATCGGGCTACAGGGGGCGGGTAACTATGGCTACACCTTC.

A few counts support this clone. The J gene is TRBJ1-5, the V gene TRBV28; no clear D gene. The V end was cut by 4 bases, the J end by 2 bases, with 12 bases between. Germline V gene data show CDR1 as MDHEN and CDR2 as SYDVKM. The length of the CDR3 is 15 residues. In DNA form, the CDR3 reads TGTGCCAGCAGTTCCGGCGGATATCGCAATCAGCCCCAGCATTTT. Translated, it gives CASSSGGYRNQPQHF.

V is TRBV5-5 and J is TRBJ1-1; 8 nucleotides match TRBD1. The germline V gene encodes CDR1 SGHKS and CDR2 YYEKEE (reference sequence). This CDR3 is 15 amino acids long. The ends lost 4 bases at V and 3 bases at J; junction bases unmatched: 8. The CDR3 protein is CASSVSVRGHTEAFF. In DNA form, the CDR3 reads TGTGCCAGCAGCGTGAGTGTCAGGGGGCACACTGAAGCTTTCTTT.

The chain uses TRBV2 and TRBJ1-1; TRBD1 aligns across 7 bases. With V trimmed by 6 bases and J by 0 bases, 7 bases remained unmatched. CDR3 length: 15 amino acids. The germline gives CDR1 SNHLY, CDR2 FYNNEI. CDR3 coding DNA: TGTGCCAGCAGCCCCGAGACAGGGATGAACACTGAAGCTTTCTTT. It is translated as CASSPETGMNTEAFF.

For this clone: Other nucleotide sequences from this sample produce the same CDR3. This rearrangement joins TRBV5-1 to TRBJ1-2, with TRBD1 matching 8 bases. Losses at the gene ends were 0 bases for V and 2 bases for J; bases not matched to a gene: 0. The CDR3 is made up of 14 amino acids. CDR1 and CDR2 (germline): SGHRS, YFSETQ. CDR3 region: CASSLGQGNYGYTF. The DNA of the CDR3 is TGCGCCAGCAGCTTGGGACAGGGGAACTATGGCTACACCTTC.

The V call is TRBV6-1, the J call TRBJ2-7; 9 positions match TRBD1. Looked up from germline, CDR1 is MNHNS and CDR2 is SASEGT. V shed 5 bases, J shed 3 bases, and the junction held 5 bases outside the gene matches. The CDR3 totals 14 residues. The CDR3 sequence is CASSTGQGSYEQYF. The CDR3, as DNA: TGTGCCAGCAGTACCGGACAGGGGAGCTACGAGCAGTACTTC.

The chain employs TRBV16 and TRBJ2-7; 7 bases match TRBD2. Unmatched junction bases numbered 7, after V lost 5 bases and J lost 0 bases. Germline values: CDR1 KGHSY, CDR2 FQNENV. This CDR3 is built from 15 residues. The CDR3 spells CASSVPRGGSYEQYF. DNA for the CDR3: TGTGCCAGCAGCGTACCCCGCGGGGGCTCCTACGAGCAGTACTTC.

The chain couples TRBV27 to TRBJ1-2, with 7 positions matching TRBD1. Germline V gene sequence: CDR1 MNHEY, CDR2 SMNVEV (reference sequence). With V trimmed by 4 bases and J by 3 bases, 5 bases remained unmatched. The CDR3 is made up of 14 amino acids. CDR3 in DNA: TGTGCCAGCAGTTCGAGGGGGCTAGACTATGGCTACACCTTC. The encoded protein is CASSSRGLDYGYTF.

CDR3 loop: CASSYSLAGGPHNEQFF. CDR3 in DNA: TGTGCCAGCAGTTATTCATTAGCGGGGGGCCCACACAATGAGCAGTTCTTC. The genes are TRBV6-2 or TRBV6-3 and TRBJ2-1; 10 bases are a match to TRBD2. Germline trimming cut 3 bases from V and 5 bases from J; bases unmatched to any gene: 10. CDR3 size: 17 residues. CDR1 is MNHEY and CDR2 is SVGEGT in the germline V gene.

This sequence joins TRBV28 and TRBJ2-3, with a possible D match to TRBD2 (7 bases). The CDR3 has 15 amino acids. The germline CDR1 and CDR2 sequences are MDHEN and SYDVKM. Trimming pared 2 bases from V and 2 bases from J, leaving 11 bases between. As DNA, the CDR3 is TGTGCCAGCAGTTTAAGAGGGGGGGCCACAGATACGCAGTATTTT. It yields the protein CASSLRGGATDTQYF. Looking up the rest from reference TRBV28 and TRBJ2-3 gives the full variable domain: DVKVTQSSRYLVKRTGEKVFLECVQDMDHENMFWYRQDPGLGLRLIYFSYDVKMKEKGDIPEGYSVSREKKERFSLILESASTNQTSMYLCASSLRGGATDTQYFGPGTRLTVL.

This chain uses TRBV13 with TRBJ2-3; no firm D call. Trimming took off 7 bases at V and 6 bases at J, with 8 bases between the two ends. The CDR3 is 11 residues long. The germline V gene has CDR1 PRHDT and CDR2 FYEKMQ (reference sequence). CDR3 bases: TGTGCCAGCACCCTCCGGGATACGCAGTATTTT. Protein product: CASTLRDTQYF.

The chain joins TRBV19 to TRBJ1-5; 7 bases are shared with TRBD1. J lost 7 bases, V lost 6 bases, and 12 bases had no gene match. Germline lookup yields CDR1 LNHDA and CDR2 SQIVND (reference sequence). The CDR3 is 15 amino acids. CDR3 nucleotides: TGTGCCAGTAGCACCACGACAGGGAGAAGACAGCCCCAGCATTTT. Translating gives CASSTTTGRRQPQHF.

The chain links TRBV5-6 to TRBJ2-7; 7 bases align to TRBD1. CDR1 SGHDT and CDR2 YYEEEE come from the germline V gene. J was trimmed by 4 bases and V by 4 bases; bases with no gene match: 5. This CDR3 is 13 amino acids long. CDR3 region: CASSPDRVYEQYF. In DNA, the CDR3 is TGTGCCAGCAGCCCTGACAGGGTGTACGAGCAGTACTTC.

The rearrangement links TRBV25-1 to TRBJ1-4, with a weak D call TRBD1 (5 bases). The CDR3 length is 14 residues. V dropped 3 bases and J dropped 7 bases, with 12 bases sitting between them. CDR1 and CDR2 from the germline V gene are MGHDK and SYGVNS. The CDR3 reads CASSDPPRVEKLFF. Written as DNA, the CDR3 is TGTGCCAGCAGTGACCCCCCCAGGGTTGAAAAACTGTTTTTT.

The V gene is TRBV6-5, the J gene TRBJ1-6; no clear D gene. This CDR3 has 13 amino acids. Deletions cut 0 bases from V and 18 bases from J, with 15 bases between. From germline, CDR1 is MNHEY and CDR2 SVGAGI. CDR3 in DNA: TGTGCCAGCAGTTACTCGGCCGGTGCGGTACGCCACTTT. Protein: CASSYSAGAVRHF.

Here the CDR3 reads CASSSGQETQYF. The CDR3 coding sequence is TGTGCCAGCAGTAGCGGGCAAGAGACCCAGTACTTC. This sequence joins TRBV2 and TRBJ2-5, with D possibly TRBD2 on 6 matching bases. The CDR3 contains 12 residues. From germline, CDR1 is SNHLY and CDR2 FYNNEI. V lost 5 bases, J lost 2 bases, and 6 bases lay in between.

The chain uses TRBV6-1 and TRBJ1-2; no clear D. The CDR3 totals 13 residues. Germline loops: CDR1 MNHNS, CDR2 SASEGT. Trimming stripped 2 bases from V and 7 bases from J, with 11 bases between. CDR3 coding DNA: TGTGCCAGCAGTGAATCCGGGGTTGGTGGCTACACCTTC. Its translation: CASSESGVGGYTF.